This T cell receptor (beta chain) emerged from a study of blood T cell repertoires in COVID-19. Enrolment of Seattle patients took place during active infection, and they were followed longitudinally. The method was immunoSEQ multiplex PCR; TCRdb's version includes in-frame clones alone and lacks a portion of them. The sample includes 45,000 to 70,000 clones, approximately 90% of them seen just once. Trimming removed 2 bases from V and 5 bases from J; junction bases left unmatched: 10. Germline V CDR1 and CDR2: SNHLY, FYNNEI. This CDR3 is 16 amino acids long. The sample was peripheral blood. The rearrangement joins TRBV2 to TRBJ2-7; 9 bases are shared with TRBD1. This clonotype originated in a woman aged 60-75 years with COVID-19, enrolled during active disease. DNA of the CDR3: TGTGCCAGCAGTGAATCATTGGGACAGGGTTTCGACGAGCAGTACTTC. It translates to CASSESLGQGFDEQYF.